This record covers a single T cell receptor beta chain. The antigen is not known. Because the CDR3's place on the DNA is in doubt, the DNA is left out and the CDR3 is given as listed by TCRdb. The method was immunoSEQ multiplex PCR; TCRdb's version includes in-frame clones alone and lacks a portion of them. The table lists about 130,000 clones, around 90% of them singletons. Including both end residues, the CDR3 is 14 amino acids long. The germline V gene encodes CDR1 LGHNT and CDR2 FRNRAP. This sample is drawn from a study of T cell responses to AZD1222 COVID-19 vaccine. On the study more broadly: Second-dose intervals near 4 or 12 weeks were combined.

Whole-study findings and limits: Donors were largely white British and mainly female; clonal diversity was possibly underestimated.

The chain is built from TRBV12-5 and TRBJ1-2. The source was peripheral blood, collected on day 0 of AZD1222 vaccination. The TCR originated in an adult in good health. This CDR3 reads CASGFGEGGYGYTF.